This T cell receptor (beta chain) was recorded in a study of post-analysis software for immune sequencing data. Trimming took 4 bases from V and 3 from J, leaving 12 bases between them. The CDR3 totals 14 residues. CDR1 is ENHRY, CDR2 SYGVKD, per germline. Broader study findings: Those with multiple sclerosis, the patient group, showed significantly lower normalized Chao1 diversity than controls. Included in a set of roughly five TRBV segments more frequent in patients than controls were TRBV5-6, TRBV5-1 and TRBV20-1.

Regarding this clonotype: What it binds is unknown.

Every TCR beta cDNA library bore unique molecular identifiers. MiXCR was run by TCRdb on the PCR reads, yielding one entry per CDR3 protein. The data show roughly 730,000 distinct CDR3 sequences, about 32% seen once. The source material was blood. The chain couples TRBV10-3 to TRBJ2-5; D gene ambiguous. The sequence came from a girl aged 10-17 years with multiple sclerosis. The DNA for the CDR3 is TGTGCCATCAGTGCGGTGTCAGGCAAAGAGACCCAGTACTTC. Its protein product is CAISAVSGKETQYF.